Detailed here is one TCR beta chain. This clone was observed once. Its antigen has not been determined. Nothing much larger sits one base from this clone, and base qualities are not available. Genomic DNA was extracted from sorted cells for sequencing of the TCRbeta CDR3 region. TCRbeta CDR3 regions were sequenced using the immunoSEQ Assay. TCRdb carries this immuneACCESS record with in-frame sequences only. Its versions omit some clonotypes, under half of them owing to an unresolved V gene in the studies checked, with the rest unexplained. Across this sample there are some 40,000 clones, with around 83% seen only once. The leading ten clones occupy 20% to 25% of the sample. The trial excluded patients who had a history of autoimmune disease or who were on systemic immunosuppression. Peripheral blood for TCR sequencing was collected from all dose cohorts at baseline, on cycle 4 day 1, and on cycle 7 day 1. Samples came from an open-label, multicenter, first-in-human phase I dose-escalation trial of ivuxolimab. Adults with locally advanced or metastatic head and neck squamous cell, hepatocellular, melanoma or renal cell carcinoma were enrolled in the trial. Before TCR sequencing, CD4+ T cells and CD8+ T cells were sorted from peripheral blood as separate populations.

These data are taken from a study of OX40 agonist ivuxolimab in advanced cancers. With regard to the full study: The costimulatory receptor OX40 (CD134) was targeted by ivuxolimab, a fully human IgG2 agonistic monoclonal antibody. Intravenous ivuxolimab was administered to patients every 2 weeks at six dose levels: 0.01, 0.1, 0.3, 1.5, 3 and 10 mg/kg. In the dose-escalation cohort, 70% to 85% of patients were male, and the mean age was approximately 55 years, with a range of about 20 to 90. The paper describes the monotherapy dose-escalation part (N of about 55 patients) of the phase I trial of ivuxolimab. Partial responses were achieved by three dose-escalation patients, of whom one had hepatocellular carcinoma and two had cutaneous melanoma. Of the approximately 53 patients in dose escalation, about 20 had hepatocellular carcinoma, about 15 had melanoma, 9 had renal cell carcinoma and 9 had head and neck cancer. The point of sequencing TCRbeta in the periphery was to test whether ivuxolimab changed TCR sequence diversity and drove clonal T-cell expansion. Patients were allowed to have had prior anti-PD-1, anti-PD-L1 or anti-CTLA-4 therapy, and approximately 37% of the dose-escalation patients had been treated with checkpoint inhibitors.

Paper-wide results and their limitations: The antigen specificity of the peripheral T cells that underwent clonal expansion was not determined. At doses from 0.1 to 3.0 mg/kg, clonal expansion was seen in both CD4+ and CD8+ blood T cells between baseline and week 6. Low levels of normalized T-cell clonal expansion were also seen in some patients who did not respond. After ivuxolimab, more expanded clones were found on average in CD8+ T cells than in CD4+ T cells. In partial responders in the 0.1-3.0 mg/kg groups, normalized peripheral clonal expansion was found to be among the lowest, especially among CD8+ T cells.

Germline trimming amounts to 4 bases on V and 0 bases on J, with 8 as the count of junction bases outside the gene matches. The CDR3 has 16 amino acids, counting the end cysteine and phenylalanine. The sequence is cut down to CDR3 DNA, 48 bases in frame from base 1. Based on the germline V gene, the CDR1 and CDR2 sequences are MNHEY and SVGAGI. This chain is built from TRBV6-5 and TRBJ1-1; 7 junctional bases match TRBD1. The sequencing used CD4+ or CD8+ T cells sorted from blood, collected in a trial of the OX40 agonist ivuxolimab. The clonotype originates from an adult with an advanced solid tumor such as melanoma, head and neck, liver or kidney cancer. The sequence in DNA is TGTGCCAGCAGTTCCCTCCATACAGGGGTGAACACTGAAGCTTTCTTT. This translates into CASSSLHTGVNTEAFF.